The clone carrying this T cell receptor beta chain was counted ten times or more. The antigen is not known. Amplification of TCR beta CDR3 regions used RNA as the template. Initially, a first-round RT-PCR of the TCR CDR3 employed the HTBI primer set. TCRdb reprocessed the multiplex PCR reads via MiXCR and lists one record per CDR3 protein. The data show some 740,000 distinct CDR3 sequences, 14% seen once. Germline V CDR1 and CDR2: SSHAT, FNYEAQ (reference sequence). This CDR3 comprises 14 residues. V lost 4 bases, J lost 10 bases, and 17 bases lay in between. Researchers defined stable Graves' hyperthyroidism as no ophthalmopathy progression within 18 months. Criteria for exclusion of patients were uncontrolled infection, other autoimmune disease, pregnancy or lactation. This specimen belongs to a study of T cells in Graves' hyperthyroidism and ophthalmopathy. Study conclusions and caveats: Most thyroid-expanded clonotypes above 0.001 were also found in blood. Ophthalmopathy onset followed model prediction by a median about seven months.

The TCR comes from a woman between 18 and 29 years old with Graves' hyperthyroidism. Sequencing was performed on blood. This chain links TRBV7-7 with TRBJ2-1, with D uncertain. The chain's CDR3 is CASSSLGLSGEQFF. In DNA form, the CDR3 reads TGTGCCAGCAGCTCCCTTGGTTTGTCGGGCGAGCAGTTCTTC. The full variable domain, with the rest looked up from reference TRBV7-7 and TRBJ2-1, is GAGVSQSPRYKVTKRGQDVTLRCDPISSHATLYWYQQALGQGPEFLTYFNYEAQPDKSGLPSDRFSAERPEGSISTLTIQRTEQRDSAMYRCASSSLGLSGEQFFGPGTRLTVL.